Here is one TCR beta chain with its context. Its antigen remains unknown. These data belong to a study of OX40 agonist ivuxolimab in advanced cancers. On the study more broadly: People who had prior anti-PD-1, anti-PD-L1 or anti-CTLA-4 therapy could take part, and around 40% had some. Findings of the study overall: Relative to CD4+, CD8+ T cells held more expanded clones on average.

The repertoire was sequenced with immunoSEQ multiplex PCR; TCRdb's copy has only in-frame clones and lacks some. The profile shows some 59,000 clones, 75% to 90% of them singletons. Sequencing used CD4+ or CD8+ T cells sorted from blood, obtained in a trial of the OX40 agonist ivuxolimab. This receptor was identified in an adult with an advanced solid tumor such as melanoma, head and neck, liver or kidney cancer.

CDR3 DNA: TGTGCCAGCAGTTTCGGAGTTTTCGCTAATGAAAAACTGTTTTTT. This translates into CASSFGVFANEKLFF. The chain links TRBV28 to TRBJ1-4; no definite D call. V lost 3 bases to trimming and J lost 3 bases, with 11 bases between them. Germline CDR1 reads MDHEN; CDR2 reads SYDVKM. The CDR3 runs 15 residues.